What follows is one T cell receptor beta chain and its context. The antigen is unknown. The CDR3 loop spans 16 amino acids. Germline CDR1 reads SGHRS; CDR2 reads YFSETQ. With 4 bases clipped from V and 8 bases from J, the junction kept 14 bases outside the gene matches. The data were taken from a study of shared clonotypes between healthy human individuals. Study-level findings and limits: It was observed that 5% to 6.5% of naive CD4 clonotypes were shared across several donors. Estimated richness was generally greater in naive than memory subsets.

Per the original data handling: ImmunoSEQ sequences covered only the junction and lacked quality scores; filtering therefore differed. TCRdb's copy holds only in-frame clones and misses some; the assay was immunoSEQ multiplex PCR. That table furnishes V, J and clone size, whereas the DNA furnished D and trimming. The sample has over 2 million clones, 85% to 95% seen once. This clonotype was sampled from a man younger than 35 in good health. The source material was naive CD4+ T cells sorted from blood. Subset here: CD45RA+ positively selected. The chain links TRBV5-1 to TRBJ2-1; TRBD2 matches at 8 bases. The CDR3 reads CASSPGRAAITDEQFF. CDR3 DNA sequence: TGCGCCAGCAGCCCCGGGAGGGCAGCAATAACGGATGAGCAGTTCTTC.